This entry lists 19 T cell receptor beta chains sequenced from one sample in a study of OX40 agonist ivuxolimab in advanced cancers. Clones were read by immunoSEQ multiplex PCR, and TCRdb kept only the in-frame ones, dropping some. Altogether under 100,000 clones are present, 92% being singletons, with the ten largest covering nearly 0.55%. Sequences were derived from CD4+ or CD8+ T cells sorted from blood, sampled in a trial of the OX40 agonist ivuxolimab. These receptors were taken from an adult with an advanced solid tumor such as melanoma, head and neck, liver or kidney cancer.

This CDR3 reads CASSLQGQETQYF. The CDR3 nucleotides read TGTGCCAGCAGCTTGCAGGGGCAAGAGACCCAGTACTTC. The V and J genes are TRBV5-4 and TRBJ2-5; D possibly corresponds to TRBD1 (6 bases). CDR3 length equals 13 residues. The germline V gene has CDR1 SGHNT and CDR2 YYREEE (reference sequence). V lost 1 base to trimming and J lost 2 bases, with 6 bases between them.

This chain uses TRBV5-1 with TRBJ2-2, with 8 bases aligning to TRBD1. The CDR3 covers 14 residues. With 6 bases clipped from V and 4 bases from J, the junction kept 5 bases outside the gene matches. Germline CDR1 and CDR2: SGHRS and YFSETQ. CDR3 in DNA: TGCGCCAGCAAGGGACAGGCCCCCACCGGGGAGCTGTTTTTT. This encodes CASKGQAPTGELFF. The full variable domain, rest sourced from reference TRBV5-1 and TRBJ2-2, is KAGVTQTPRYLIKTRGQQVTLSCSPISGHRSVSWYQQTPGQGLQFLFEYFSETQRNKGNFPGRFSGRQFSNSRSEMNVSTLELGDSALYLCASKGQAPTGELFFGEGSRLTVL.

J is TRBJ2-3 and V is TRBV19, with a possible D match to TRBD2 (5 bases). The CDR3 length is 13 residues. The V gene lost 4 bases and the J gene lost 3 bases, with 8 bases spanning the gap. Germline CDR1 is LNHDA and CDR2 is SQIVND (reference sequence). CDR3 protein: CASSNTGTDTQYF. CDR3 sequence (DNA): TGTGCCAGTAGTAATACGGGGACAGATACGCAGTATTTT.

The chain recombines TRBV4-1 with TRBJ1-3; 11 nucleotides agree with TRBD1. V lost 0 bases and J lost 6; bases outside the gene matches: 13. Per germline, CDR1 MGHRA and CDR2 YSYEKL. This CDR3 has 19 residues. The CDR3 bases are TGCGCCAGCAGCCAAGACAGGGGGACGGGACAGGGGGTCGTAAACACCATATATTTT. Residues: CASSQDRGTGQGVVNTIYF.

V gene TRBV5-6 combines with J gene TRBJ2-7; D possibly uses TRBD1 or TRBD2 (5 bases each). This CDR3 comprises 14 residues. CDR1 and CDR2 from the germline V gene are SGHDT and YYEEEE. V gave up 0 bases and J gave up 3 bases, with 10 bases separating them. The CDR3 sequence: CASSLGDGYYEQYF. The CDR3 region has the DNA TGTGCCAGCAGCTTGGGGGACGGTTACTACGAGCAGTACTTC.

The J gene is TRBJ2-1, the V gene TRBV19; either TRBD1 or TRBD2 may fit D (5 bases each). Germline CDR1 reads LNHDA; CDR2 reads SQIVND (reference sequence). The CDR3 has 12 residues. V was clipped by 5 bases and J by 11 bases, with 13 bases between them. DNA for the CDR3: TGTGCCAGTAGTGGCTCGGGACCTCAGCAGTTCTTC. As protein: CASSGSGPQQFF.

This clone was detected once. The CDR3 here is CASSIPGQGARGYTF. The CDR3 DNA reads TGTGCCAGTAGTATTCCGGGACAGGGGGCAAGAGGCTACACCTTC. This rearrangement joins TRBV19 to TRBJ1-2, with 12 bases lining up with TRBD1. From germline, CDR1 is LNHDA and CDR2 SQIVND (reference sequence). V gave up 3 bases and J gave up 8 bases; unmatched junction bases: 7. The CDR3 totals 15 residues. Using reference TRBV19 and TRBJ1-2 for the parts outside the CDR3, the full variable domain is DGGITQSPKYLFRKEGQNVTLSCEQNLNHDAMYWYRQDPGQGLRLIYYSQIVNDFQKGDIAEGYSVSREKKESFPLTVTSAQKNPTAFYLCASSIPGQGARGYTFGSGTRLTVV.

The chain couples TRBV6-1 to TRBJ2-3; 7 positions match TRBD2. Germline V CDR1 and CDR2: MNHNS, SASEGT. The CDR3 has 14 residues. Germline trimming cut 7 bases from V and 0 bases from J; bases unmatched to any gene: 4. The CDR3 region is CASTRGESTDTQYF. In DNA, the CDR3 is TGTGCCAGCACCCGGGGGGAAAGCACAGATACGCAGTATTTT.

The chain links TRBV2 to TRBJ1-6; D is unresolved. Germline-derived CDR1 and CDR2 are SNHLY and FYNNEI. The CDR3 contains 13 residues. V lost 3 bases, J lost 6 bases, and 6 bases lay in between. The CDR3 bases are TGTGCCAGCAGTGAGCAGAGTAATTCACCCCTCCACTTT. Amino acids: CASSEQSNSPLHF.

The chain uses TRBV7-3 and TRBJ2-7; unclear D gene. The CDR3 loop spans 14 amino acids. In germline, CDR1 is SGHTA, CDR2 FQGTGA. With 2 bases removed from V and 3 bases from J, the gap between germline ends came to 11 bases. The CDR3: CASSLGPRNYEQYF. CDR3 coding DNA: TGTGCCAGCAGCTTAGGCCCCCGGAACTACGAGCAGTACTTC.

V is TRBV28 and J is TRBJ2-2; 10 nucleotides line up with TRBD2. The CDR3 contains 15 residues. With 8 bases clipped from V and 4 bases from J, the junction kept 7 bases outside the gene matches. Per germline, CDR1 MDHEN and CDR2 SYDVKM. CDR3 amino acids: CASQQREGFTGELFF. The CDR3 region has the DNA TGTGCCAGCCAGCAGCGGGAGGGATTCACCGGGGAGCTGTTTTTT. Full variable domain (outside the CDR3, taken from reference TRBV28 and TRBJ2-2): DVKVTQSSRYLVKRTGEKVFLECVQDMDHENMFWYRQDPGLGLRLIYFSYDVKMKEKGDIPEGYSVSREKKERFSLILESASTNQTSMYLCASQQREGFTGELFFGEGSRLTVL.

The V and J genes are TRBV11-2 and TRBJ1-1, with 7 bases lining up with TRBD1. Germline CDR1 reads SGHAT; CDR2 reads FQNNGV. The CDR3 has 15 amino acids. V shed 5 bases and J 8 bases; nucleotides not matched to a gene: 14. DNA for the CDR3: TGTGCCAGCAGCACATACAGGGGCCTCCCTGCGGAAGCTTTCTTT. Translated: CASSTYRGLPAEAFF.

The chain links TRBV7-4 to TRBJ2-1; 8 nucleotides line up with TRBD2. This CDR3 region has 16 residues. Trimming removed 2 bases from V and 1 base from J; junction bases left unmatched: 4. The germline V gene encodes CDR1 SGHVT and CDR2 SQSDAQ. For the CDR3, the DNA is TGTGCCAGCAGCTTACCTAGCGGGCGATCCTACAATGAGCAGTTCTTC. It codes for CASSLPSGRSYNEQFF.

V is TRBV19 and J is TRBJ1-5; D gene unclear. Trimming stripped 3 bases from V and 5 bases from J, with 11 bases between. This CDR3 contains 14 residues. Germline V gene lookup returns CDR1 LNHDA and CDR2 SQIVND (reference sequence). The CDR3 protein is CASSIHGEDQPQHF. The CDR3 DNA is TGTGCCAGTAGTATTCACGGGGAGGATCAGCCCCAGCATTTT.

V and J are TRBV6-1 and TRBJ1-2, with 8 bases fitting TRBD1. Germline assignment: CDR1 MNHNS and CDR2 SASEGT. CDR3 size: 13 residues. The V gene end was trimmed by 4 bases and the J gene end by 9 bases; junction bases not matched to a gene: 7. CDR3 DNA: TGTGCCAGCAGTGGCGGACAGGGCACAAGCTACACCTTC. Translated: CASSGGQGTSYTF.

This sequence joins TRBV9 and TRBJ2-1; a possible D gene is TRBD1 (5 bases). The CDR3 is 14 amino acids. Per germline, CDR1 SGDLS and CDR2 YYNGEE. V was trimmed by 4 bases and J by 3 bases, leaving 11 bases between them. CDR3 coding DNA: TGTGCCAGCAGCCCGACAGCTCTCTACAATGAGCAGTTCTTC. Its protein product is CASSPTALYNEQFF.

V is TRBV5-4 and J is TRBJ2-1; D might be TRBD2 (6 bases). Trimming stripped 2 bases from V and 0 bases from J, with 12 bases between. This CDR3 spans 16 amino acids. Germline V gene data show CDR1 as SGHNT and CDR2 as YYREEE (reference sequence). For the CDR3, the DNA is TGTGCCAGCAGCTTCCGAACGGGAGCCTCCTACAATGAGCAGTTCTTC. Translating it yields CASSFRTGASYNEQFF.

The chain is built from TRBV27 and TRBJ2-7; D tentatively fits TRBD1 or TRBD2 (5 bases each). Germline CDR1 MNHEY, CDR2 SMNVEV (reference sequence). Trimming stripped 5 bases from V and 7 bases from J, with 18 bases between. The length of the CDR3 is 14 residues. The CDR3 nucleotides are TGTGCCAGCAGTCCCCGCCTGGGGGTTGGGGAGCAGTACTTC. The encoded protein is CASSPRLGVGEQYF.

The chain combines TRBV14 with TRBJ2-7; D unclear. Trimming pared 2 bases from V and 3 bases from J, leaving 2 bases between. The germline V gene has CDR1 SGHDN and CDR2 FVKESK. The length of the CDR3 is 11 residues. CDR3 sequence: CASSQNYEQYF. The CDR3 region has the DNA TGTGCCAGCAGCCAAAACTACGAGCAGTACTTC.